Listed below are T cell receptor beta chains from one sample, sequenced in a study of blood T cell repertoires in COVID-19. Some clones are missing from TCRdb's copy, which holds only in-frame ones; the method was immunoSEQ multiplex PCR. Of around 120,000 clones detected, 70% to 85% appear once; the ten largest clones hold 7% to 9.5%. The sequenced sample was peripheral blood. Receptors were obtained from a man aged 65 to 79 with active or convalescent COVID-19. Both conserved end residues are part of each CDR3. D genes are given only for firm matches. Clone size is not always given. Where it is, it says once, few, many or a class for expanded clones.

j_call,clone_size,v_call,d_call,cdr3_aa,cdr3_nt
TRBJ2-3,-,TRBV19,-,CASSATVQTDTQYF,TGTGCCAGTAGTGCTACTGTGCAAACAGATACGCAGTATTTT
TRBJ2-1,-,TRBV7-6,TRBD1,CASSSYDRGSNEQFF,TGTGCCAGCAGCTCTTACGACAGGGGCAGTAATGAGCAGTTCTTC
TRBJ1-3,-,TRBV9,-,CASSDGSGNTIYF,TGTGCCAGCAGCGACGGTTCCGGAAACACCATATATTTT
TRBJ2-1,-,TRBV5-4,TRBD2,CASSDKSAGLAGLNEQFF,TGTGCCAGCAGTGACAAGAGTGCGGGACTAGCGGGTCTAAATGAGCAGTTCTTC
TRBJ2-5,once,TRBV28,-,CASRTPGRQGTQYF,TGTGCCAGCAGGACCCCAGGGCGCCAGGGGACCCAGTACTTC
TRBJ2-1,-,TRBV11-2,-,CASSLLSSYNEQFF,TGTGCCAGCAGCTTACTGAGCTCCTACAATGAGCAGTTCTTC
TRBJ2-1,once,TRBV29-1,TRBD1,CSVAASTGGYEQFF,TGCAGCGTTGCGGCCTCGACAGGGGGTTATGAGCAGTTCTTC
TRBJ2-5,-,TRBV29-1,-,CSVLSRGETQYF,TGCAGCGTACTGAGTCGAGGGGAGACCCAGTACTTC
TRBJ2-1,-,TRBV7-9,-,CASSLSTGYNEQFF,TGTGCCAGCAGCTTGTCGACAGGATACAATGAGCAGTTCTTC
TRBJ1-5,-,TRBV6-1,-,CASSEHVNSAGAQHF,TGTGCCAGCAGTGAGCACGTTAACTCAGCAGGGGCCCAGCATTTT
TRBJ2-2,-,TRBV6-2/TRBV6-3,TRBD2,CASRYLPGTSGPGELFF,TGTGCCAGCAGGTACCTCCCCGGGACTAGCGGGCCCGGGGAGCTGTTTTTT
TRBJ2-5,-,TRBV2,TRBD1,CASSWTGEETQYF,TGTGCCAGCAGTTGGACAGGGGAAGAGACCCAGTACTTC
TRBJ1-1,-,TRBV3-1/TRBV3-2,TRBD1,CASSPPRTGSKTEAFF,TGTGCCAGCAGCCCTCCCCGGACAGGGAGTAAGACTGAAGCTTTCTTT
TRBJ2-3,once,TRBV3-1/TRBV3-2,TRBD2,CASSLMGGTDTQYF,TGTGCCAGCAGCCTGATGGGGGGGACAGATACGCAGTATTTT
TRBJ1-1,-,TRBV19,TRBD1,CASNIRRQGEAFF,TGTGCCAGTAACATTCGGAGACAGGGCGAAGCTTTCTTT
TRBJ2-5,few,TRBV18,-,CASSHRVGQHPQETQYF,TGTGCCAGCTCACACAGGGTAGGACAGCACCCCCAAGAGACCCAGTACTTC
TRBJ1-2,-,TRBV6-5,TRBD1,CASIPMTGTAYGYTF,TGTGCCAGCATCCCGATGACCGGGACAGCGTATGGCTACACCTTC
TRBJ1-6,-,TRBV19,-,CASSIRRALNSPLHF,TGTGCCAGTAGTATACGGAGGGCCTTAAATTCACCCCTCCACTTT
TRBJ2-1,-,TRBV19,TRBD1,CASSLSGTGGSYNEQFF,TGTGCCAGTAGTCTCTCCGGGACAGGGGGTTCCTACAATGAGCAGTTCTTC
TRBJ1-6,-,TRBV12-5,-,CASGLVLGSNSPLHF,TGTGCTAGTGGTTTGGTACTGGGCAGCAATTCACCCCTCCACTTT
TRBJ1-2,-,TRBV24-1,-,CATSERTNEGYTF,TGTGCCACCAGTGAGCGGACTAATGAGGGCTACACCTTC
TRBJ1-3,-,TRBV30,TRBD1,CAWSGDSASGNTIYF,TGTGCCTGGAGTGGGGACAGTGCCTCTGGAAACACCATATATTTT
TRBJ1-5,-,TRBV18,-,CASSPLGDSSNQPQHF,TGTGCCAGCTCACCATTGGGGGACTCGAGCAATCAGCCCCAGCATTTT
TRBJ2-1,-,TRBV6-5,TRBD2,CASGCSGKGFGEQFF,TGTGCCAGCGGATGCAGCGGGAAAGGCTTTGGTGAGCAGTTCTTC
TRBJ2-5,-,TRBV5-1,-,CASSLVSSQETQYF,TGCGCCAGCAGCTTGGTGTCTTCCCAAGAGACCCAGTACTTC
TRBJ2-1,-,TRBV7-3,TRBD2,CASSLDGTSGIGSYNEQFF,TGTGCCAGCAGCTTAGACGGGACTAGCGGGATTGGGTCCTACAATGAGCAGTTCTTC
TRBJ1-3,-,TRBV28,-,CASSRQGNTIYF,TGTGCCAGCAGCCGACAGGGAAACACCATATATTTT
TRBJ2-2,-,TRBV11-2,-,CASSLATEVFF,TGTGCCAGCAGCCTAGCCACCGAGGTGTTTTTT
TRBJ1-6,-,TRBV27,-,CASSLGSVDSPLHF,TGTGCCAGCAGCCTAGGATCGGTGGATTCACCCCTCCACTTT
TRBJ1-5,few,TRBV6-1,TRBD1,CASSEGTGAYQPQHF,TGTGCCAGCAGTGAGGGAACAGGGGCGTATCAGCCCCAGCATTTT
TRBJ2-3,once,TRBV9,TRBD1,CASSATGDHTDTQYF,TGTGCCAGCAGCGCCACAGGGGACCACACAGATACGCAGTATTTT
TRBJ1-2,-,TRBV9,-,CASSPLPPTGGYTF,TGTGCCAGCAGCCCCCTCCCCCCGACGGGTGGCTACACCTTC
TRBJ2-3,-,TRBV29-1,TRBD2,CSVSSGLIDTQYF,TGCAGCGTTTCTAGCGGTTTGATAGATACGCAGTATTTT
TRBJ1-6,-,TRBV5-4,TRBD1,CASSLSGQGRRNSPLHF,TGTGCCAGCAGCTTGTCGGGACAGGGTAGGAGGAATTCACCCCTCCACTTT
TRBJ2-1,once,TRBV12-3/TRBV12-4,-,CASMELAVNEQFF,TGTGCCAGCATGGAGCTAGCAGTCAATGAGCAGTTCTTC
TRBJ1-5,once,TRBV7-8,TRBD1,CASSLDGQGHQPQHF,TGTGCCAGCAGCTTAGATGGACAGGGCCATCAGCCCCAGCATTTT
TRBJ1-2,-,TRBV5-1,TRBD1,CASSLNIRGQDGYTF,TGCGCCAGCAGCTTGAACATCAGGGGGCAGGATGGCTACACCTTC
TRBJ2-4,-,TRBV6-5,TRBD2,CASRSTGLVNIQYF,TGTGCCAGCAGATCCACGGGACTAGTAAACATTCAGTACTTC
TRBJ2-1,-,TRBV15,-,CATSSLKEGEQFF,TGTGCCACCAGCAGCCTGAAGGAGGGTGAGCAGTTCTTC
TRBJ1-1,-,TRBV18,TRBD1,CASSPPGQGAEGLF,TGTGCCAGCTCACCACCGGGTCAGGGGGCGGAGGGGCTCTTT
TRBJ2-1,few,TRBV28,-,CASDVTGQSSYNEQFF,TGTGCCAGCGACGTTACTGGGCAAAGCTCCTACAATGAGCAGTTCTTC
TRBJ2-7,-,TRBV7-2,TRBD2,CASSWTSGNYEQYF,TGTGCCAGCAGTTGGACTAGCGGGAACTACGAGCAGTACTTC
TRBJ1-4,-,TRBV11-3,TRBD1,CASSLGQAPTNEKLFF,TGTGCCAGCAGCTTGGGACAGGCACCAACTAATGAAAAACTGTTTTTT
TRBJ2-2,-,TRBV9,TRBD2,CASSLGPKAGGTTGELFF,TGTGCCAGCAGCTTAGGACCGAAAGCGGGAGGCACTACCGGGGAGCTGTTTTTT
TRBJ1-2,-,TRBV6-6,TRBD1,CASRTGGHGYTF,TGTGCCAGCAGAACAGGGGGCCATGGCTACACCTTC
TRBJ1-2,-,TRBV11-3,-,CASSLDQKDYGYTF,TGTGCCAGCAGCTTAGATCAGAAAGACTATGGCTACACCTTC
TRBJ2-3,-,TRBV6-2/TRBV6-3,TRBD1,CASSYPGTGGRTDTQYF,TGTGCCAGCAGTTACCCCGGGACAGGGGGCAGAACAGATACGCAGTATTTT